What follows are 17 T cell receptor beta chains derived from one specimen sequenced in a study of OX40 agonist ivuxolimab in advanced cancers. TCRdb's table, derived via immunoSEQ multiplex PCR, lists solely in-frame clones and lacks some. The sample holds tens of thousands of clones, about 86% seen once. The specimen was CD4+ or CD8+ T cells sorted from blood, collected in a trial of the OX40 agonist ivuxolimab. These receptors originate from an adult with an advanced solid tumor such as melanoma, head and neck, liver or kidney cancer.

The V and J genes are TRBV7-9 and TRBJ2-5; D may be TRBD1 (5 bases). The CDR3 is 14 residues long. Germline V CDR1 and CDR2: SEHNR, FQNEAQ (reference sequence). Trimming took 2 bases from V and 3 from J, leaving 10 bases between them. CDR3 coding DNA: TGTGCCAGCAGCTTACAGGGTAGTGAAGAGACCCAGTACTTC. Translating gives CASSLQGSEETQYF.

This rearrangement joins TRBV10-2 to TRBJ2-5, with 16 positions matching TRBD2. This CDR3 region has 17 residues. The junction had 7 bases not matched to a gene; V was cut back by 4 bases and J by 5 bases. Germline CDR1 WSHSY, CDR2 SAAADI. The CDR3 sequence: CASSGPGLAGGIETQYF. CDR3 DNA: TGCGCCAGCAGTGGGCCGGGACTAGCGGGAGGGATCGAGACCCAGTACTTC.

In this sample, this clone turned up once. The rearrangement joins TRBV10-3 to TRBJ2-1, with 14 nucleotides matching TRBD2. CDR3 size: 13 residues. V lost 8 bases and J lost 9; bases outside the gene matches: 3. Looked up from germline, CDR1 is ENHRY and CDR2 is SYGVKD. The CDR3 DNA follows: TGTGCCATCCCAGGACTAGCGGGAGGTGAGCAGTTCTTC. Its protein product is CAIPGLAGGEQFF.

V gene TRBV29-1 combines with J gene TRBJ2-3, with D perhaps TRBD1 (5 bases). Germline-derived CDR1 and CDR2 are SQVTM and ANQGSEA. Trimming took 0 bases from V and 2 from J, leaving 21 bases between them. This CDR3 has 18 amino acids. CDR3 loop: CSVEDIGVGQPFTDTQYF. The CDR3 DNA is TGCAGCGTTGAAGATATAGGAGTCGGACAACCTTTCACAGATACGCAGTATTTT.

The chain recombines TRBV10-1 with TRBJ1-2; D uncertain. Trimming left V 6 bases short and J 8 bases short, with 13 bases between. The CDR3 totals 12 residues. Germline CDR1 and CDR2: WNHNN and SYGVQD (reference sequence). CDR3 region: CASREEEGGYTF. The CDR3 DNA sequence: TGCGCCAGCAGGGAGGAGGAGGGCGGCTACACCTTC.

The chain uses TRBV11-1 and TRBJ2-5; the D call may be TRBD1 or TRBD2 (5 bases each). TRBJ2-7 matches the DNA end more closely, so the J call is doubtful. Germline CDR1 and CDR2: SGHAT and FQDESV (reference sequence). The CDR3 contains 13 residues. The DNA for the CDR3 is TGTGCCAGCAGCACGGGGCGTGTGGACGAGCAGTACTTC. This codes for CASSTGRVDEQYF.

This chain joins TRBV6-5 and TRBJ2-5; D is ambiguous. The CDR3 loop spans 14 amino acids. Germline lookup yields CDR1 MNHEY and CDR2 SVGAGI. V lost 4 bases to trimming and J lost 2 bases, with 11 bases between them. This CDR3 is CASSWNRGQETQYF. DNA for the CDR3: TGTGCCAGCAGTTGGAACAGAGGACAAGAGACCCAGTACTTC.

CDR3 nucleotides: TGTGCCAGCAGAACGACGGGTGTGGAGCAGTACTTC. This gives the protein CASRTTGVEQYF. The chain links TRBV6-5 to TRBJ2-7, with no clear D. The CDR3 extends over 12 amino acids. CDR1 is MNHEY, CDR2 SVGAGI, per germline. V was clipped by 6 bases and J by 7 bases, with 13 bases between them.

This chain connects TRBV7-8 to TRBJ2-1; perhaps TRBD2 as D (6 bases). CDR1 is SGHVS, CDR2 FQNEAQ, per germline. CDR3 length equals 17 residues. The V and J ends lost 3 bases and 3 bases respectively, with 18 bases between them. CDR3 sequence (DNA): TGTGCCAGCAGCTTGGGCCCAGGGACCGGGAGCTACAATGAGCAGTTCTTC. Its translation: CASSLGPGTGSYNEQFF. Looking up the rest from reference TRBV7-8 and TRBJ2-1 gives the full variable domain: GAGVSQSPRYKVAKRGQDVALRCDPISGHVSLFWYQQALGQGPEFLTYFQNEAQLDKSGLPSDRFFAERPEGSVSTLKIQRTQQEDSAVYLCASSLGPGTGSYNEQFFGPGTRLTVL.

The V call is TRBV4-1, the J call TRBJ2-6; D unresolved. There are 15 residues in the CDR3. Germline loops: CDR1 MGHRA, CDR2 YSYEKL. V dropped 4 bases and J dropped 0 bases, with 7 bases sitting between them. The CDR3 is CASSPQVSGANVLTF. The CDR3 DNA reads as TGCGCCAGCAGCCCACAAGTCTCTGGGGCCAACGTCCTGACTTTC.

The J gene is TRBJ2-3, the V gene TRBV9; 8 positions agree with TRBD2. V gave up 0 bases and J gave up 5 bases; unmatched junction bases: 8. This CDR3 has 16 residues. CDR1 and CDR2 from the germline V gene are SGDLS and YYNGEE. DNA for the CDR3: TGTGCCAGCAGCGTAGATTCAGCGGGGGTCGGAGATACGCAGTATTTT. This translates into CASSVDSAGVGDTQYF. The full variable domain, its missing parts supplied by reference TRBV9 and TRBJ2-3, is DSGVTQTPKHLITATGQRVTLRCSPRSGDLSVYWYQQSLDQGLQFLIQYYNGEERAKGNILERFSAQQFPDLHSELNLSSLELGDSALYFCASSVDSAGVGDTQYFGPGTRLTVL.

The chain employs TRBV19 and TRBJ2-7; D is unclear. Trimming left V 4 bases short and J 0 bases short, with 7 bases between. The CDR3 runs to 13 residues. Germline V gene data show CDR1 as LNHDA and CDR2 as SQIVND (reference sequence). CDR3 in DNA: TGTGCCAGTAGTAACTGGGGCTCCTACGAGCAGTACTTC. It specifies CASSNWGSYEQYF.

This chain links TRBV11-3 with TRBJ1-1; D gene unclear. Germline CDR1 reads SGHNT; CDR2 reads YENEEA. Trimming stripped 1 base from V and 2 bases from J, with 11 bases between. The CDR3 has 15 amino acids. The CDR3 DNA follows: TGTGCCAGCAGCTTAGGTATGGGATCCAACACTGAAGCTTTCTTT. Translating it yields CASSLGMGSNTEAFF.

The chain is built from TRBV5-6 and TRBJ1-5; no clear D. V shed 0 bases and J shed 3 bases, with 7 bases lying between them. Germline-derived CDR1 and CDR2 are SGHDT and YYEEEE. The CDR3 runs to 14 residues. The CDR3 DNA is TGTGCCAGCAGCTTGGCCTTGGCCAATCAGCCCCAGCATTTT. Translation: CASSLALANQPQHF.

The J gene is TRBJ2-1, the V gene TRBV19, with 9 bases fitting TRBD1. CDR3 length equals 16 residues. Trimming at V came to 1 base and at J to 7 bases, leaving 8 bases not matched to a gene. The germline gives CDR1 LNHDA, CDR2 SQIVND (reference sequence). CDR3 in DNA: TGTGCCAGTAGTATAGGGGGGACAGGGAATTATAATGAGCAGTTCTTC. Translation gives CASSIGGTGNYNEQFF.

The rearrangement links TRBV4-1 to TRBJ2-7; 8 bases are shared with TRBD2. V lost 3 bases, J lost 4 bases, and 5 bases stayed unmatched. Germline loops: CDR1 MGHRA, CDR2 YSYEKL. The CDR3 extends over 14 amino acids. DNA of the CDR3: TGCGCCAGCAGCCATTCTGTAGCGGGGTACGAGCAGTACTTC. This gives the protein CASSHSVAGYEQYF.

The chain combines TRBV6-4 with TRBJ1-1; no clear D. CDR1 MRHNA and CDR2 SNTAGT come from the germline V gene. V was clipped by 2 bases and J by 1 base, with 14 bases between them. This CDR3 contains 16 residues. Here the CDR3 DNA reads TGTGCCAGCAGTGACACGGGAGGAGCAGGGAACACTGAAGCTTTCTTT. Its translation: CASSDTGGAGNTEAFF.